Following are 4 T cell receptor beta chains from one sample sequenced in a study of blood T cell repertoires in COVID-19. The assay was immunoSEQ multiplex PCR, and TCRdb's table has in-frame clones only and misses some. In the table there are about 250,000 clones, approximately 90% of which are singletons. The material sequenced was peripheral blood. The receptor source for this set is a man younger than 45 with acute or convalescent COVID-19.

CDR3 residues: CAWGVTGMEAFF. Written as DNA, the CDR3 is TGTGCCTGGGGGGTGACAGGGATGGAAGCTTTCTTT. The J gene is TRBJ1-1, the V gene TRBV30, with TRBD1 matching over 7 bases. The CDR3 length is 12 residues. CDR1 and CDR2 from the germline V gene are GTSNPN and SVGIG (reference sequence). The V gene end was trimmed by 5 bases and the J gene end by 8 bases; junction bases not matched to a gene: 8.

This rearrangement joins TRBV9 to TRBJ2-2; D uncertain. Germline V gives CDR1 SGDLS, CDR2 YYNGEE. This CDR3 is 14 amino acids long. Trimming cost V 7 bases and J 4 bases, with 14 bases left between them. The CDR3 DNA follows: TGTGCCAGCTCCCGATCCGGTGCCACCGGGGAGCTGTTTTTT. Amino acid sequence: CASSRSGATGELFF.

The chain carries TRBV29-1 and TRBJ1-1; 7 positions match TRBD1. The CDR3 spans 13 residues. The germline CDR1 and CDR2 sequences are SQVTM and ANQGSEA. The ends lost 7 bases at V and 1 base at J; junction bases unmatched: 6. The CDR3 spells CSDWTGSNTEAFF. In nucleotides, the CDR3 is TGCAGCGACTGGACAGGATCGAACACTGAAGCTTTCTTT.

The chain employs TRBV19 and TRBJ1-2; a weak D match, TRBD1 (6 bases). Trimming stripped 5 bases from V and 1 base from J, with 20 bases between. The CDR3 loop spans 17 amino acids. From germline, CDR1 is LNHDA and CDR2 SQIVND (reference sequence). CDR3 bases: TGTGCCAGTAGTTCTGTTCTCGGACAGCTAGGTAACTATGGCTACACCTTC. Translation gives CASSSVLGQLGNYGYTF.